The 20 T cell receptor beta chains below come from one sample, sequenced in a study of blood T cell repertoires in COVID-19. Only in-frame clones appear in the TCRdb table, and some are missing; sequencing was by immunoSEQ multiplex PCR. The sample includes 320,000 or so clones, roughly 85% of them seen just once. Material: PBMCs or T cells enriched from blood (not recorded which). All receptors derive from a woman aged 30 to 39 who had been exposed to COVID-19.

The chain joins TRBV2 to TRBJ1-2, with 8 bases identical to TRBD1. With V trimmed by 7 bases and J by 4 bases, 5 bases remained unmatched. The CDR3 covers 13 residues. CDR1 is SNHLY and CDR2 is FYNNEI in the germline V gene. CDR3: CASITGGSYGYTF. The CDR3 nucleotides read TGTGCCAGCATTACAGGGGGATCCTATGGCTACACCTTC.

V is TRBV30 and J is TRBJ2-1; possibly TRBD2 for D (5 bases). V was cut by 4 bases and J by 4 bases, with 17 bases left in between. The CDR3 runs 15 residues. Per the germline V gene, CDR1 is GTSNPN and CDR2 is SVGIG (reference sequence). CDR3 sequence reads: CAWTSLAGRYNEQFF. CDR3 in DNA: TGTGCCTGGACCTCTCTTGCGGGCCGTTACAATGAGCAGTTCTTC.

The genes are TRBV5-6 and TRBJ1-4; D is unresolved. The CDR3 consists of 15 residues. Germline lookup yields CDR1 SGHDT and CDR2 YYEEEE. Trimming left V 6 bases short and J 4 bases short, with 16 bases between. This CDR3 is CASNRRVIGNEKLFF. DNA for the CDR3: TGTGCCAGCAACCGCCGGGTGATCGGTAATGAAAAACTGTTTTTT.

This sequence joins TRBV5-8 and TRBJ1-1; 10 bases are a match to TRBD1. With 0 bases clipped from V and 5 bases from J, the junction kept 7 bases outside the gene matches. Germline V CDR1 and CDR2: SGHTS, YDEGEE. The CDR3 sequence is 16 residues long. The CDR3 coding sequence is TGTGCCAGCAGCTTGGTATTTGGGACAGGGGTAACTGAAGCTTTCTTT. Translated: CASSLVFGTGVTEAFF.

The chain has TRBV10-3 and TRBJ1-1; the D gene is possibly TRBD1 (6 bases). V was pared by 10 bases and J by 1 base, with 16 bases between. The CDR3 is 14 amino acids. Germline CDR1 and CDR2: ENHRY and SYGVKD. DNA of the CDR3: TGTGCCACCTGGGACACCTTCTCGAACACTGAAGCTTTCTTT. Its translation is CATWDTFSNTEAFF.

This clone was recorded only once. The V gene is TRBV5-6, the J gene TRBJ1-2; D call uncertain. CDR1 is SGHDT and CDR2 is YYEEEE in the germline V gene. The CDR3 extends over 13 amino acids. V was pared by 4 bases and J by 4 bases, with 11 bases between. The DNA for the CDR3 is TGTGCCAGCAGCCGGGATACGGTCTATGGCTACACCTTC. This gives the protein CASSRDTVYGYTF.

This clone was counted a single time. The chain combines TRBV27 with TRBJ2-1; 13 positions match TRBD2. Germline V lookup: CDR1 MNHEY, CDR2 SMNVEV (reference sequence). J lost 9 bases, V lost 3 bases, and 8 bases had no gene match. The CDR3 has 16 amino acids. In DNA form, the CDR3 reads TGTGCCAGCAGTTTGCAACTAGCGGGGGGGCCCTCTGAGCAGTTCTTC. This gives the protein CASSLQLAGGPSEQFF.

The chain employs TRBV9 and TRBJ2-1; 7 nucleotides match TRBD2. Trimming took 7 bases from V and 4 from J; bases not matched to a gene: 8. CDR1 and CDR2 (germline): SGDLS, YYNGEE. This CDR3 comprises 14 residues. The CDR3 nucleotides are TGTGCCAGCTCGGCTAGCGGCCTTTACAATGAGCAGTTCTTC. This gives the protein CASSASGLYNEQFF. Looking up the rest from reference TRBV9 and TRBJ2-1 gives the full variable domain: DSGVTQTPKHLITATGQRVTLRCSPRSGDLSVYWYQQSLDQGLQFLIQYYNGEERAKGNILERFSAQQFPDLHSELNLSSLELGDSALYFCASSASGLYNEQFFGPGTRLTVL.

This chain joins TRBV5-1 and TRBJ1-6, with D possibly matching TRBD1 (6 bases). From germline, CDR1 is SGHRS and CDR2 YFSETQ. CDR3 length: 18 amino acids. Trimming took 0 bases from V and 6 from J, leaving 19 bases between them. CDR3 DNA sequence: TGCGCCAGCAGCTTGGCGGGGACCGGGACAAACCTTAATTCACCCCTCCACTTT. This translates into CASSLAGTGTNLNSPLHF.

The chain combines TRBV6-5 with TRBJ1-1; 10 bases fit TRBD1. Germline V CDR1 and CDR2: MNHEY, SVGAGI. V was pared by 8 bases and J by 5 bases, with 11 bases of the junction left unmatched. The CDR3 loop spans 15 amino acids. CDR3 region: CASSNPGQGRTEAFF. For the CDR3, the DNA is TGTGCCAGCTCTAATCCGGGACAGGGGCGGACTGAAGCTTTCTTT.

The V call is TRBV2, the J call TRBJ1-4; a possible D gene is TRBD1 (5 bases). The CDR3 extends over 14 amino acids. V lost 10 bases to trimming and J lost 5 bases, with 17 bases between them. The V gene's germline CDR1 is SNHLY and CDR2 FYNNEI. CDR3 nucleotides: TGTGCCACAACCGCGGGACTCTCGAATGAAAAACTGTTTTTT. Protein sequence: CATTAGLSNEKLFF.

V usage is TRBV19 and J usage is TRBJ2-5; 7 positions agree with TRBD1. After removal of 8 bases from V and 5 bases from J, the junction contained 5 bases not matched to a gene. CDR1 is LNHDA and CDR2 is SQIVND in the germline V gene (reference sequence). This CDR3 is 12 amino acids long. DNA of the CDR3: TGTGCCAGTGGAACAGGGGATGAGACCCAGTACTTC. Its translation is CASGTGDETQYF.

V and J are TRBV28 and TRBJ1-3; D is ambiguous. This CDR3 has 18 residues. CDR1 and CDR2 (germline): MDHEN, SYDVKM. V was pared by 1 base and J by 1 base, with 17 bases between. CDR3 in amino acids: CASSLLWFGVISGNTIYF. CDR3 sequence (DNA): TGTGCCAGCAGTTTATTATGGTTCGGGGTTATATCTGGAAACACCATATATTTT. Variable domain in full (rest from reference TRBV28 and TRBJ1-3): DVKVTQSSRYLVKRTGEKVFLECVQDMDHENMFWYRQDPGLGLRLIYFSYDVKMKEKGDIPEGYSVSREKKERFSLILESASTNQTSMYLCASSLLWFGVISGNTIYFGEGSWLTVV.

The gene calls are TRBV4-1 and TRBJ2-7; D is uncertain. Germline V gene lookup returns CDR1 MGHRA and CDR2 YSYEKL. The CDR3 totals 12 residues. V lost 6 bases, J lost 0 bases, and 6 bases lay in between. This CDR3 is CASSGSSYEQYF. The CDR3 DNA is TGCGCCAGCAGTGGCAGCTCCTACGAGCAGTACTTC.

The chain links TRBV5-1 to TRBJ2-5; D gene uncertain. Germline V CDR1 and CDR2: SGHRS, YFSETQ. The V end lost 4 bases, the J end lost 3 bases, and 7 bases lay between the germline ends. The CDR3 sequence is 12 residues long. The CDR3 loop reads CASSLEKETQYF. DNA for the CDR3: TGCGCCAGCAGCCTAGAGAAAGAGACCCAGTACTTC.

The V call is TRBV6-5, the J call TRBJ2-7; 9 nucleotides agree with TRBD1. With V trimmed by 10 bases and J by 6 bases, 4 bases remained unmatched. Germline values: CDR1 MNHEY, CDR2 SVGAGI. This CDR3 region has 11 residues. CDR3 nucleotides: TGTGCCACCGGGACAGGGATCGAGCAGTACTTC. It is translated as CATGTGIEQYF.

The chain combines TRBV5-1 with TRBJ1-5, with no clear D. Trimming shortened V by 0 bases and J by 3 bases, and 10 bases separated the two germline ends. The CDR3 sequence is 15 residues long. From germline, CDR1 is SGHRS and CDR2 YFSETQ. CDR3 sequence (DNA): TGCGCCAGCAGCTTGGTATCGGGGTTCAATCAGCCCCAGCATTTT. It yields the protein CASSLVSGFNQPQHF.

This chain uses TRBV7-9 with TRBJ2-1; 7 bases fit TRBD2. This CDR3 contains 18 residues. CDR1 and CDR2 from the germline V gene are SEHNR and FQNEAQ (reference sequence). Trimming at V came to 2 bases and at J to 0 bases, leaving 10 bases not matched to a gene. The CDR3 DNA reads as TGTGCCAGCAGCTTACCTGTGGGAGGGGCCAGCTCCTACAATGAGCAGTTCTTC. Protein product: CASSLPVGGASSYNEQFF.

V usage is TRBV28 and J usage is TRBJ2-1, with 8 bases aligning to TRBD2. The junction had 12 bases not matched to a gene; V was cut back by 3 bases and J by 8 bases. Per the germline V gene, CDR1 is MDHEN and CDR2 is SYDVKM. The CDR3 sequence is 16 residues long. The CDR3 DNA is TGTGCCAGCAGTTTTGTTAGTAGCGGGATAATGCATGAGCAGTTCTTC. Its protein product is CASSFVSSGIMHEQFF.

This rearrangement joins TRBV11-2 to TRBJ2-7, with D perhaps matching TRBD1 (6 bases). The V and J ends lost 4 bases and 3 bases respectively, with 13 bases between them. The CDR3 covers 14 residues. Germline V lookup: CDR1 SGHAT, CDR2 FQNNGV. This CDR3 reads CASSSPRDIYEQYF. Written as DNA, the CDR3 is TGTGCCAGCAGCTCGCCCCGGGACATCTACGAGCAGTACTTC.